Below are 14 T cell receptor beta chains sequenced from a single sample in a study of sequential checkpoint blockade in melanoma. The treatment denotes: randomized to nivolumab then ipilimumab (arm A) or the reverse (arm B). Measured with immunoSEQ multiplex PCR; TCRdb has only the in-frame clones, and not every one. The data hold approximately 6,900 clones, with 20% to 25% observed a single time. The material was tumor tissue (inferred from file names), obtained from a patient given nivolumab and ipilimumab in sequence. These receptors all come from a human donor with melanoma.

The chain carries TRBV11-3 and TRBJ2-5; TRBD1 might be the D (6 bases). CDR1 is SGHNT, CDR2 YENEEA, per germline. The CDR3 extends over 14 amino acids. V lost 5 bases, J lost 0 bases, and 10 bases lay in between. CDR3 DNA sequence: TGTGCCAGCAGCGGGGACACCAACCAAGAGACCCAGTACTTC. Translating gives CASSGDTNQETQYF.

The chain couples TRBV18 to TRBJ2-3; 12 bases match TRBD2. CDR3 length equals 16 residues. Germline CDR1 is KGHSH and CDR2 is LQKENI. V trimming: 3 bases; J trimming: 5 bases; junction bases outside the gene matches: 6. In DNA form, the CDR3 reads TGTGCCAGCTCACCCCCGGGACTAGCGGGTGGAGATACGCAGTATTTT. Amino acids: CASSPPGLAGGDTQYF.

This chain connects TRBV18 to TRBJ2-5, with 7 bases identical to TRBD2. V was pared by 3 bases and J by 5 bases, with 3 bases of the junction left unmatched. CDR3 length: 13 residues. The germline V gene encodes CDR1 KGHSH and CDR2 LQKENI. CDR3 sequence: CASSPSGEETQYF. The CDR3 DNA follows: TGTGCCAGCTCACCGAGCGGGGAGGAGACCCAGTACTTC. The whole variable domain, filled in from reference TRBV18 and TRBJ2-5, reads NAGVMQNPRHLVRRRGQEARLRCSPMKGHSHVYWYRQLPEEGLKFMVYLQKENIIDESGMPKERFSAEFPKEGPSILRIQQVVRGDSAAYFCASSPSGEETQYFGPGTRLLVL.

In its sample, this clone is medium-sized. The chain couples TRBV12-5 to TRBJ1-1; D is uncertain. CDR3 length equals 15 residues. Germline values: CDR1 LGHNT, CDR2 FRNRAP. The CDR3, as DNA: TGTGCCAGCCTACCGGACCCGGCGCGGGCTACTGAAGCTTTCTTT. It is translated as CASLPDPARATEAFF. Together with reference TRBV12-5 and TRBJ1-1, the CDR3 gives the full variable domain: DARVTQTPRHKVTEMGQEVTMRCQPILGHNTVFWYRQTMMQGLELLAYFRNRAPLDDSGMPKDRFSAEMPDATLATLKIQPSEPRDSAVYFCASLPDPARATEAFFGQGTRLTVV.

The V gene is TRBV11-3, the J gene TRBJ2-3; D uncertain. V was cut by 1 base and J by 0 bases, with 5 bases left in between. The CDR3 runs 14 residues. The V gene's germline CDR1 is SGHNT and CDR2 YENEEA. The CDR3 sequence: CASSLGASTDTQYF. Written as DNA, the CDR3 is TGTGCCAGCAGCTTAGGAGCTAGCACAGATACGCAGTATTTT. The full variable domain, with the rest looked up from reference TRBV11-3 and TRBJ2-3, is EAGVVQSPRYKIIEKKQPVAFWCNPISGHNTLYWYLQNLGQGPELLIRYENEEAVDDSQLPKDRFSAERLKGVDSTLKIQPAELGDSAVYLCASSLGASTDTQYFGPGTRLTVL.

This rearrangement joins TRBV2 to TRBJ2-3; 8 bases are shared with TRBD2. J was trimmed by 5 bases and V by 6 bases; bases with no gene match: 10. The CDR3 is 15 residues long. Germline loops: CDR1 SNHLY, CDR2 FYNNEI. CDR3 sequence: CASSFSRGAGDTQYF. CDR3 sequence (DNA): TGTGCCAGCAGCTTCTCGCGGGGGGCAGGAGATACGCAGTATTTT.

This clone was recorded many times. V is TRBV11-3 and J is TRBJ1-1, with D hard to call. This CDR3 is 15 amino acids long. V was pared by 3 bases and J by 0 bases, with 11 bases between. CDR1 is SGHNT and CDR2 is YENEEA in the germline V gene. DNA of the CDR3: TGTGCCAGCAGCTTGTTCCGGATTATGAACACTGAAGCTTTCTTT. Protein sequence: CASSLFRIMNTEAFF.

By its share, this clone is medium-sized. J is TRBJ2-5 and V is TRBV30; 10 nucleotides agree with TRBD2. Germline trimming cut 1 base from V and 5 bases from J; bases unmatched to any gene: 10. This CDR3 has 16 residues. CDR1 is GTSNPN and CDR2 is SVGIG in the germline V gene (reference sequence). The CDR3 sequence: CAWSDNSPSGGETQYF. CDR3 nucleotides: TGTGCCTGGAGTGATAACTCCCCTAGCGGGGGTGAGACCCAGTACTTC.

This clone has a count of ten or more. This chain joins TRBV11-3 and TRBJ1-1; no clear D. Between the trimmed V and J ends, which lost 2 bases and 5 bases, there was a span of 12 bases. CDR3 length equals 14 residues. Germline V gives CDR1 SGHNT, CDR2 YENEEA. The CDR3 reads CASSLSSAFTEAFF. The DNA of the CDR3 is TGTGCCAGCAGCTTAAGCAGCGCTTTTACTGAAGCTTTCTTT. The complete variable domain, with remaining parts taken from reference TRBV11-3 and TRBJ1-1, reads EAGVVQSPRYKIIEKKQPVAFWCNPISGHNTLYWYLQNLGQGPELLIRYENEEAVDDSQLPKDRFSAERLKGVDSTLKIQPAELGDSAVYLCASSLSSAFTEAFFGQGTRLTVV.

This clone was seen only a few times. The rearrangement links TRBV5-1 to TRBJ2-3, with D tentatively TRBD1 (6 bases). V lost 3 bases, J lost 2 bases, and 10 bases lay in between. CDR3 length: 14 residues. In germline, CDR1 is SGHRS, CDR2 YFSETQ. CDR3 sequence reads: CASSWGTHTDTQYF. The CDR3, as DNA: TGCGCCAGCAGCTGGGGGACACACACAGATACGCAGTATTTT.

This clone was detected ten times or more. The gene calls are TRBV11-3 and TRBJ2-7; D is ambiguous. Between the trimmed V and J ends, which lost 3 bases and 3 bases, there was a span of 15 bases. The CDR3 extends over 15 amino acids. Germline assignment: CDR1 SGHNT and CDR2 YENEEA. CDR3 protein: CASSLVGTAHYEQYF. The CDR3 bases are TGTGCCAGCAGCTTGGTGGGCACCGCCCACTACGAGCAGTACTTC.

V is TRBV19 and J is TRBJ1-1; TRBD1 matches at 8 bases. The CDR3 has 15 amino acids. The germline V gene has CDR1 LNHDA and CDR2 SQIVND (reference sequence). V trimming: 8 bases; J trimming: 0 bases; junction bases outside the gene matches: 8. In DNA, the CDR3 is TGTGCCAGTGGGCGGATGGACAGGGTGAACACTGAAGCTTTCTTT. This gives the protein CASGRMDRVNTEAFF.

This clone came up once. V gene TRBV5-1 combines with J gene TRBJ2-5, with unresolved D. Germline CDR1 is SGHRS and CDR2 is YFSETQ. The CDR3 spans 15 residues. V was shortened by 0 bases and J by 1 base, with 10 bases between the two germline ends. As DNA, the CDR3 is TGCGCCAGCAGCTTGGCGGCAGCTTTCCAAGAGACCCAGTACTTC. It translates to CASSLAAAFQETQYF.

A few counts support this clone. The rearrangement links TRBV6-8 to TRBJ2-3, with D tentatively TRBD2 (6 bases). The ends were cut back, 10 bases at V and 1 base at J, with 15 bases in the middle. Per germline, CDR1 MNHGY and CDR2 SAAAGT. CDR3 length: 14 amino acids. The CDR3 sequence is CATGGASGTDTQYF. The CDR3 nucleotides are TGTGCCACAGGAGGGGCCTCCGGCACAGATACGCAGTATTTT.